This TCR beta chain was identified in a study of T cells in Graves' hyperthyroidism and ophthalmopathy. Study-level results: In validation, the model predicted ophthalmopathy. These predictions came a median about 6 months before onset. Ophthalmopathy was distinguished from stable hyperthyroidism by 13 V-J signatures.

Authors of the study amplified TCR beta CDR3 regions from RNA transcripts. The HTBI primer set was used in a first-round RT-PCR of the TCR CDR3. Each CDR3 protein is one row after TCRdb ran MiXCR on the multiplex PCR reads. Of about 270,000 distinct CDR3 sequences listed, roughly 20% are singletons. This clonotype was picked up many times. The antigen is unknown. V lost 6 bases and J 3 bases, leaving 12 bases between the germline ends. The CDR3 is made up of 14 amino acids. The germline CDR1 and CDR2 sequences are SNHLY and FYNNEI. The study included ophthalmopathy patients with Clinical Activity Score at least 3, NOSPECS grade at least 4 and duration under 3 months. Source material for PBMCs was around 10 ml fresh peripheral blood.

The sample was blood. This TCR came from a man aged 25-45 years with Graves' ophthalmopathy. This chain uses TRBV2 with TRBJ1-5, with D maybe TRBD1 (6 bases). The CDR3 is CASSRQAYNQPQHF. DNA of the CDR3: TGTGCCAGCAGCAGACAGGCGTACAATCAGCCCCAGCATTTT.